Sequencing of this T cell receptor beta chain was carried out in a study of Graves' ophthalmopathy and Graves' hyperthyroidism. The CDR3 spans 16 residues. CDR1 is SGHAT and CDR2 is FQNNGV in the germline V gene. V lost 4 bases, J lost 1 base, and 8 bases stayed unmatched. CDR3 regions of TCR beta were amplified from RNA transcripts. The library came from an HTBI-primed first-round RT-PCR and a second-round multiplex PCR. TCRdb ran MiXCR on the multiplex PCR reads and lists one entry per CDR3 protein. The sample shows about 400,000 distinct CDR3 sequences, approximately 20% of them seen only once. In this sample, this clonotype turned up many times.

The rearrangement uses TRBV11-2 and TRBJ2-5, with TRBD1 matching 8 bases. The sequence was collected from a young woman with Graves' ophthalmopathy. The sample was peripheral blood. CDR3 region: CASSSPRGLIQETQYF. The CDR3 DNA sequence: TGTGCCAGCAGCTCCCCCAGGGGGCTCATCCAAGAGACCCAGTACTTC.